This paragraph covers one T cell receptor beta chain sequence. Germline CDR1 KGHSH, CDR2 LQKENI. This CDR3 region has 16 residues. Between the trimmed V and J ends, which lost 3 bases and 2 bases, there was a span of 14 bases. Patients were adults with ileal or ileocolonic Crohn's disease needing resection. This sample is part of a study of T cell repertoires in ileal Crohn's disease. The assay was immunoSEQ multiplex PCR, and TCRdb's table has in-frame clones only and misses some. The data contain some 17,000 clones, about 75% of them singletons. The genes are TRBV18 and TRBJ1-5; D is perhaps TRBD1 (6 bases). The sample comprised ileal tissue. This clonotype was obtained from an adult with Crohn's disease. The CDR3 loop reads CASSPAGAGGNQPQHF. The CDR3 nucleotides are TGTGCCAGCTCACCGGCAGGGGCGGGTGGCAATCAGCCCCAGCATTTT.